These 27 T cell receptor beta chains originate from one sample sequenced in a study of blood T cell repertoires in COVID-19. Data came from immunoSEQ multiplex PCR; TCRdb stores just in-frame clones and leaves some out. The profile shows 390,000 or so clones, about 89% of them singletons. Material for sequencing was peripheral blood. The receptor set was obtained from a woman aged 30 to 39 with COVID-19, enrolled during active disease.

This clone was counted once. The J gene is TRBJ2-1, the V gene TRBV5-8, with TRBD2 matching over 7 bases. With 0 bases clipped from V and 2 bases from J, the junction kept 5 bases outside the gene matches. The CDR3 runs to 16 residues. Germline CDR1 is SGHTS and CDR2 is YDEGEE. This CDR3 is CASSLAGGRAYNEQFF. The DNA for the CDR3 is TGTGCCAGCAGCTTGGCCGGGGGGAGGGCCTACAATGAGCAGTTCTTC.

The gene calls are TRBV2 and TRBJ2-1, with TRBD2 matching 10 bases. With 4 bases clipped from V and 6 bases from J, the junction kept 3 bases outside the gene matches. The CDR3 sequence is 14 residues long. The V gene's germline CDR1 is SNHLY and CDR2 FYNNEI. The CDR3 region has the DNA TGTGCCAGCAGTGGAGCGGGAGGGGCCAATGAGCAGTTCTTC. Translated, it gives CASSGAGGANEQFF. Based on the CDR3 plus reference TRBV2 and TRBJ2-1, the full variable domain is EPEVTQTPSHQVTQMGQEVILRCVPISNHLYFYWYRQILGQKVEFLVSFYNNEISEKSEIFDDQFSVERPDGSNFTLKIRSTKLEDSAMYFCASSGAGGANEQFFGPGTRLTVL.

This chain joins TRBV9 and TRBJ2-3; TRBD2 agrees at 13 bases. The V gene end was trimmed by 6 bases and the J gene end by 4 bases; junction bases not matched to a gene: 11. CDR3 length equals 17 residues. CDR1 is SGDLS and CDR2 is YYNGEE in the germline V gene. This chain's CDR3 is CASTPHGLAGASDTQYF. The CDR3 DNA reads as TGTGCCAGCACCCCCCACGGACTAGCGGGAGCGTCAGATACGCAGTATTTT.

V usage is TRBV9 and J usage is TRBJ2-1; 7 positions agree with TRBD2. In germline, CDR1 is SGDLS, CDR2 YYNGEE. Trimming took 1 base from V and 3 from J; bases not matched to a gene: 13. This CDR3 comprises 18 residues. CDR3 amino acids: CASSVRGEKTSSYNEQFF. The CDR3 DNA reads TGTGCCAGCAGCGTACGAGGGGAGAAGACTAGCAGCTACAATGAGCAGTTCTTC.

The V gene is TRBV29-1, the J gene TRBJ2-1; 8 nucleotides line up with TRBD2. The CDR3 extends over 14 amino acids. The J segment lost 10 bases and the V segment lost 7 bases, leaving 15 bases of the junction unmatched. CDR1 and CDR2 (germline): SQVTM, ANQGSEA. CDR3 in amino acids: CSGAGAGVAGEQFF. As DNA, the CDR3 is TGCAGCGGTGCTGGGGCGGGGGTAGCGGGGGAGCAGTTCTTC.

This clone was detected only once. The gene calls are TRBV7-3 and TRBJ1-2; no firm D call. In germline, CDR1 is SGHTA, CDR2 FQGTGA. Trimming removed 0 bases at V and 6 bases at J, with 11 bases between. The CDR3 contains 14 residues. The CDR3 reads CASSLTYSGHGYTF. The CDR3 DNA reads as TGTGCCAGCAGCTTAACCTACTCTGGGCATGGCTACACCTTC.

This clone is medium-sized by share. J is TRBJ2-5 and V is TRBV3-1 (or the pseudogene TRBV3-2); D is perhaps TRBD2 (5 bases). The germline gives CDR1 LGHDT, CDR2 YNNKEL (reference sequence). CDR3 size: 13 residues. Trimming took 4 bases from V and 6 from J, leaving 12 bases between them. CDR3 region: CASSPRTPQTQYF. The CDR3 nucleotides are TGTGCCAGCAGCCCCCGGACTCCCCAGACCCAGTACTTC.

The V call is TRBV5-1, the J call TRBJ2-3, with D possibly matching TRBD1 (5 bases). Trimming took off 2 bases at V and 2 bases at J, with 12 bases between the two ends. There are 15 residues in the CDR3. Germline V lookup: CDR1 SGHRS, CDR2 YFSETQ. CDR3 sequence: CASSLETEYTDTQYF. CDR3 sequence (DNA): TGCGCCAGCAGCTTAGAGACAGAGTACACAGATACGCAGTATTTT.

The sample holds a few counts of this clone. This chain links TRBV5-1 with TRBJ2-2; no clear D gene. CDR1 SGHRS and CDR2 YFSETQ come from the germline V gene. V lost 2 bases and J lost 6, with 11 bases in between. The CDR3 length is 14 residues. CDR3 amino acids: CASSFYLQAGELFF. DNA for the CDR3: TGCGCCAGCAGCTTCTACCTTCAAGCCGGGGAGCTGTTTTTT.

Concerning this clone itself: This may be a read error: a much more frequent sequence differs by one nucleotide. This sample includes further DNA sequences coding for the same CDR3. This sequence joins TRBV10-3 and TRBJ2-7, with 9 bases lining up with TRBD2. The germline V gene has CDR1 ENHRY and CDR2 SYGVKD. The CDR3 covers 12 residues. Losses at the gene ends were 9 bases for V and 0 bases for J; bases not matched to a gene: 0. DNA of the CDR3: TGTGCCATTAGCGGGAGCTCCTACGAGCAGTACTTC. Amino acid sequence: CAISGSSYEQYF.

The sample holds a few counts of this clone. This chain joins TRBV15 and TRBJ2-3; D is perhaps TRBD1 (5 bases). The CDR3 contains 13 residues. In germline, CDR1 is LNHNV, CDR2 YYDKDF (reference sequence). Trimming took 3 bases from V and 9 from J, leaving 13 bases between them. CDR3 bases: TGTGCCACCAGCAGCGGACAACATGTGACGCAGTATTTT. It codes for CATSSGQHVTQYF.

The chain couples TRBV7-2 to TRBJ2-1; TRBD2 matches at 12 bases. Germline loops: CDR1 SGHTA, CDR2 FQGNSA. CDR3 size: 15 residues. J was trimmed by 4 bases and V by 6 bases; bases with no gene match: 4. The CDR3 region has the DNA TGTGCCAGCAGTTGGACTAGCGGGACTTACAATGAGCAGTTCTTC. Protein: CASSWTSGTYNEQFF.

This clone was detected only a few times. This CDR3 is also generated by other DNA sequences in the sample. The rearrangement uses TRBV29-1 and TRBJ1-5; 7 bases align to TRBD1. J was trimmed by 4 bases and V by 4 bases; bases with no gene match: 4. Germline V lookup: CDR1 SQVTM, CDR2 ANQGSEA. This CDR3 region has 13 residues. CDR3 sequence: CSVGTGANQPQHF. The CDR3 DNA is TGCAGCGTTGGTACAGGGGCTAATCAGCCCCAGCATTTT.

The chain carries TRBV14 and TRBJ1-6, with D possibly being TRBD1 (5 bases). The CDR3 length is 16 residues. Germline V gene lookup returns CDR1 SGHDN and CDR2 FVKESK. V was shortened by 5 bases and J by 8 bases, with 19 bases between the two germline ends. Here the CDR3 DNA reads TGTGCCAGCAGCGTAAATCTCGGCCTGGGGCATTCACCCCTCCACTTT. It translates to CASSVNLGLGHSPLHF.

The chain uses TRBV5-6 and TRBJ2-7; perhaps TRBD1 as D (6 bases). Germline CDR1 SGHDT, CDR2 YYEEEE. The CDR3 length is 13 residues. Trimming pared 4 bases from V and 3 bases from J, leaving 11 bases between. CDR3 residues: CASSHGQSYEQYF. The CDR3 nucleotides are TGTGCCAGCAGCCACGGACAGAGCTACGAGCAGTACTTC.

The chain has TRBV6-2 or TRBV6-3 and TRBJ2-7, with 10 bases matching TRBD2. CDR3 size: 15 residues. Germline-derived CDR1 and CDR2 are MNHEY and SVGEGT. J gave up 1 base and V 6 bases, and 6 bases lay outside the gene matches. The CDR3 DNA is TGTGCCAGCAGCGGGGGACTAGCGTCTTCCTACGAGCAGTACTTC. Its translation is CASSGGLASSYEQYF.

The chain recombines TRBV5-4 with TRBJ2-2, with TRBD1 identical over 7 bases. Germline lookup yields CDR1 SGHNT and CDR2 YYREEE (reference sequence). J gave up 2 bases and V 4 bases, and 8 bases lay outside the gene matches. The CDR3 spans 16 residues. The CDR3 region is CASSPLTGFNTGELFF. As DNA, the CDR3 is TGTGCCAGCAGCCCATTGACAGGGTTTAACACCGGGGAGCTGTTTTTT.

The genes are TRBV5-1 and TRBJ2-7; a possible D gene is TRBD1 (6 bases). Trimming left V 1 base short and J 3 bases short, with 11 bases between. The CDR3 sequence is 14 residues long. In germline, CDR1 is SGHRS, CDR2 YFSETQ. As DNA, the CDR3 is TGCGCCAGCAGCTTGCAGGGGCGCCTCTACGAGCAGTACTTC. Amino acids: CASSLQGRLYEQYF.

The chain joins TRBV9 to TRBJ1-4, with D possibly being TRBD1 (6 bases). The CDR3 runs 15 residues. In germline, CDR1 is SGDLS, CDR2 YYNGEE. Trimming cost V 3 bases and J 4 bases, with 13 bases left between them. The CDR3 sequence is CASSASGVDNEKLFF. Here the CDR3 DNA reads TGTGCCAGCAGCGCTTCAGGGGTGGATAATGAAAAACTGTTTTTT.

The chain combines TRBV5-1 with TRBJ1-1, with D unclear. In germline, CDR1 is SGHRS, CDR2 YFSETQ. V lost 4 bases, J lost 3 bases, and 13 bases lay in between. CDR3 length: 14 amino acids. The CDR3 loop is CASSEGREYTEAFF. The DNA for the CDR3 is TGCGCCAGCAGCGAGGGTCGGGAGTACACTGAAGCTTTCTTT.

The V and J genes are TRBV18 and TRBJ2-7, with TRBD2 matching over 7 bases. CDR3 length equals 16 residues. J gave up 6 bases and V 1 base, and 12 bases lay outside the gene matches. CDR1 and CDR2 from the germline V gene are KGHSH and LQKENI. The CDR3 DNA reads as TGTGCCAGCTCACCACTTCCAGCGGGGTCCCCCGGCGAGCAGTACTTC. Protein: CASSPLPAGSPGEQYF.

The genes are TRBV3-1 (or the pseudogene TRBV3-2) and TRBJ1-4, with TRBD1 matching 7 bases. The V and J ends lost 4 bases and 7 bases, in that order; junction bases with no gene match: 3. This CDR3 region has 13 residues. From germline, CDR1 is LGHDT and CDR2 YNNKEL (reference sequence). The CDR3 loop reads CASSPHRGEKLFF. CDR3 sequence (DNA): TGTGCCAGCAGCCCTCACAGGGGTGAAAAACTGTTTTTT.

The chain has TRBV12-3 or TRBV12-4 and TRBJ1-2; 7 bases are shared with TRBD1. This CDR3 is 13 amino acids long. J was trimmed by 3 bases and V by 7 bases; bases with no gene match: 5. CDR3 sequence reads: CASTSRGDYGYTF. The CDR3 bases are TGTGCCAGCACCTCCAGGGGGGACTATGGCTACACCTTC.

The gene calls are TRBV7-2 and TRBJ2-1; 9 positions match TRBD2. This CDR3 region has 15 residues. Germline CDR1 reads SGHTA; CDR2 reads FQGNSA. J gave up 8 bases and V 1 base, and 6 bases lay outside the gene matches. CDR3 region: CASSLVSGSFYEQFF. The CDR3 region has the DNA TGTGCCAGCAGCTTAGTTAGCGGGAGTTTTTATGAGCAGTTCTTC. Full variable domain (outside the CDR3, taken from reference TRBV7-2 and TRBJ2-1): GAGVSQSPSNKVTEKGKDVELRCDPISGHTALYWYRQSLGQGLEFLIYFQGNSAPDKSGLPSDRFSAERTGGSVSTLTIQRTQQEDSAVYLCASSLVSGSFYEQFFGPGTRLTVL.

This clone was seen a single time. The gene calls are TRBV5-1 and TRBJ2-2, with a weak D call TRBD2 (6 bases). The V gene lost 1 base and the J gene lost 6 bases, with 13 bases spanning the gap. CDR3 length: 15 amino acids. Germline loops: CDR1 SGHRS, CDR2 YFSETQ. As DNA, the CDR3 is TGCGCCAGCAGCTTGAGAGAGGGAGGCGCCGGGGAGCTGTTTTTT. Protein: CASSLREGGAGELFF.

The CDR3 spells CASSEIQNTGELFF. In DNA form, the CDR3 reads TGTGCCAGCAGTGAGATACAGAACACCGGGGAGCTGTTTTTT. This chain links TRBV2 with TRBJ2-2; D gene ambiguous. V was clipped by 3 bases and J by 1 base, with 6 bases between them. This CDR3 has 14 residues. Germline CDR1 SNHLY, CDR2 FYNNEI.

The chain uses TRBV5-1 and TRBJ1-4, with 7 positions matching TRBD1. Germline V gene sequence: CDR1 SGHRS, CDR2 YFSETQ. The CDR3 runs to 14 residues. Losses at the gene ends were 0 bases for V and 5 bases for J; bases not matched to a gene: 1. The CDR3 reads CASSLVRGNEKLFF. CDR3 in DNA: TGCGCCAGCAGCTTGGTCAGGGGGAATGAAAAACTGTTTTTT.